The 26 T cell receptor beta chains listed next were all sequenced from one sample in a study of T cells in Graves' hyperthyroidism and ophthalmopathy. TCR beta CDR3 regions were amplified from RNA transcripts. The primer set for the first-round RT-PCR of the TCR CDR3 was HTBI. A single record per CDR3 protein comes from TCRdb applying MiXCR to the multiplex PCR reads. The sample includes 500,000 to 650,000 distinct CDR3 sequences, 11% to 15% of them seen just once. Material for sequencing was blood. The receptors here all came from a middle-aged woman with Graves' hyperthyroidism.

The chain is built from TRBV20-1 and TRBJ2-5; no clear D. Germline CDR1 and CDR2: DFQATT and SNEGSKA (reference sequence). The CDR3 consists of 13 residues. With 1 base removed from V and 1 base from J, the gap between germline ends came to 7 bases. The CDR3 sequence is CSARGYLQETQYF. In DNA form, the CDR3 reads TGCAGTGCTAGAGGTTACCTCCAAGAGACCCAGTACTTC.

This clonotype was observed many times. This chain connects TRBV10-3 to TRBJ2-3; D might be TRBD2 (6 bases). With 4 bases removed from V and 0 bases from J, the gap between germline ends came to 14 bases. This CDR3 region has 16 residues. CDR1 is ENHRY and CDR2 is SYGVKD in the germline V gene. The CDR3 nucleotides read TGTGCCATCAGTGCGTCTGCGGGGACTAGCACAGATACGCAGTATTTT. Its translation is CAISASAGTSTDTQYF.

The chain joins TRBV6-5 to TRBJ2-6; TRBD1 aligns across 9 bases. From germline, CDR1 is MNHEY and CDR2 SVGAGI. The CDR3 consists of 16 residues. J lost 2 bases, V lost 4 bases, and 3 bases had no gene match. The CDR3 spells CASSLGQGTGANVLTF. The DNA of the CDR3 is TGTGCCAGCAGTTTGGGACAGGGTACTGGGGCCAACGTCCTGACTTTC.

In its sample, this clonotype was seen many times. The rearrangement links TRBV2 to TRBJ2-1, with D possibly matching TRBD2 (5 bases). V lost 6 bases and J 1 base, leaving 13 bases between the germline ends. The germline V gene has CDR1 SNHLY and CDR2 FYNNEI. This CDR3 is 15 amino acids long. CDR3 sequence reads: CASRESLASYNEQFF. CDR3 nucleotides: TGTGCCAGCAGAGAGTCGCTAGCTTCCTACAATGAGCAGTTCTTC. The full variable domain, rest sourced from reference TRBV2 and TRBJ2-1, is EPEVTQTPSHQVTQMGQEVILRCVPISNHLYFYWYRQILGQKVEFLVSFYNNEISEKSEIFDDQFSVERPDGSNFTLKIRSTKLEDSAMYFCASRESLASYNEQFFGPGTRLTVL.

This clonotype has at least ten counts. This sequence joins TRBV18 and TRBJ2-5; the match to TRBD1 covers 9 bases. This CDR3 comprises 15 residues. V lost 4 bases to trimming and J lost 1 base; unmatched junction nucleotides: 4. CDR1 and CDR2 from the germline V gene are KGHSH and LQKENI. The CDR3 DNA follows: TGTGCCAGCTCACAGGGACAGGGACCCCAAGAGACCCAGTACTTC. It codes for CASSQGQGPQETQYF.

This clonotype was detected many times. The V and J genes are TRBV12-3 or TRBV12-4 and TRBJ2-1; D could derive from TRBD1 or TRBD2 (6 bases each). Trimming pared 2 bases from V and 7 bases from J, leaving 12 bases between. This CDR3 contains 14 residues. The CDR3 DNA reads TGTGCCAGCAGTTTAAAGGGGGGCGGAAATGAGCAGTTCTTC. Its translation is CASSLKGGGNEQFF.

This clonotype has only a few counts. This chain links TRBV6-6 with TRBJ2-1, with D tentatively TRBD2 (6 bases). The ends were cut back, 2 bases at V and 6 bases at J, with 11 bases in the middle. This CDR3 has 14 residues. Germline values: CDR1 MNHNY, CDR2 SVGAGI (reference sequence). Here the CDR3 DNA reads TGTGCCAGCAGTTACGGGGGGAGTGTCAATGAGCAGTTCTTC. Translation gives CASSYGGSVNEQFF.

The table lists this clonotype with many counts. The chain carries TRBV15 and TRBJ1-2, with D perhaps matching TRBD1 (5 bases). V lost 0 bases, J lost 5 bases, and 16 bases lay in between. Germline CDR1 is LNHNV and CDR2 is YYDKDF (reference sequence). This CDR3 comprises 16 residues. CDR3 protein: CATSREGGRTLYGYTF. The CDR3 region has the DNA TGTGCCACCAGCAGAGAGGGGGGACGGACCCTTTATGGCTACACCTTC.

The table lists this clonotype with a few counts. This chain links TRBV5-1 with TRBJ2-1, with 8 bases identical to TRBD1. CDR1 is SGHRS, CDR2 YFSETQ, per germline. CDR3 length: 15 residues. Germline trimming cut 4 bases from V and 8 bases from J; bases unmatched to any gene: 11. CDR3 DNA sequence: TGCGCCAGCAGCCCCGGGACAGGCGGTTACGATGAGCAGTTCTTC. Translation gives CASSPGTGGYDEQFF.

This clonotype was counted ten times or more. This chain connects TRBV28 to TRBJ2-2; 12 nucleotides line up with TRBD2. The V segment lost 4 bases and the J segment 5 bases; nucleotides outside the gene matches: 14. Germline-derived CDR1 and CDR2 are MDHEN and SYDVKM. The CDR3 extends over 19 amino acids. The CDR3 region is CASSSGTSGPSSWTGELFF. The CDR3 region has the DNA TGTGCCAGCAGTTCTGGGACTAGCGGGCCCTCCTCGTGGACCGGGGAGCTGTTTTTT.

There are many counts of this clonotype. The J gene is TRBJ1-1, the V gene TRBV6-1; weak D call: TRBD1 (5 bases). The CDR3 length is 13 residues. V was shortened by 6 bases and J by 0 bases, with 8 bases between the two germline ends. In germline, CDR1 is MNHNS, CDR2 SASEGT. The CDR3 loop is CASRETVNTEAFF. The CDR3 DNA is TGTGCCAGCAGAGAGACAGTGAACACTGAAGCTTTCTTT.

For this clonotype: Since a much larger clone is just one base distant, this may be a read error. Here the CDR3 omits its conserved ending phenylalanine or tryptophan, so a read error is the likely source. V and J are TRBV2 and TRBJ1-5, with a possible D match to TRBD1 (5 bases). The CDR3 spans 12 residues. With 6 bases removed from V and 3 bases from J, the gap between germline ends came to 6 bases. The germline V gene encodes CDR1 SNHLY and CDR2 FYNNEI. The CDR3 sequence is CASRGVNQPQHL. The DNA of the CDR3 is TGTGCCAGCAGAGGGGTCAATCAGCCCCAGCATCTT.

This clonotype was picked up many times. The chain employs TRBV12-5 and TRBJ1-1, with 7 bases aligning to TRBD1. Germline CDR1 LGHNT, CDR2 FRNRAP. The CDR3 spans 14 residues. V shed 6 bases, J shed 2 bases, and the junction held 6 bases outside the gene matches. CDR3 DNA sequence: TGTGCTAGTGGACCCGGGACAGCCAACACTGAAGCTTTCTTT. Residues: CASGPGTANTEAFF.

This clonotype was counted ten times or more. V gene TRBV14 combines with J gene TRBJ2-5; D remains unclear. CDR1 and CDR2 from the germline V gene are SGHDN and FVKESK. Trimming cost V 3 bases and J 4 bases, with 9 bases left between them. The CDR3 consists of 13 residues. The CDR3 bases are TGTGCCAGCAGCCAGGGCCCCAGAGAGACCCAGTACTTC. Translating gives CASSQGPRETQYF.

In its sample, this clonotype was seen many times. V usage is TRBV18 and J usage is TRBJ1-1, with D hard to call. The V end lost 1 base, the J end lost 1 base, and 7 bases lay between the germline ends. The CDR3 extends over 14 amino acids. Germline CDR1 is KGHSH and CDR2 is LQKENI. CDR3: CASSPLAENTEAFF. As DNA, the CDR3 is TGTGCCAGCTCACCACTTGCGGAGAACACTGAAGCTTTCTTT.

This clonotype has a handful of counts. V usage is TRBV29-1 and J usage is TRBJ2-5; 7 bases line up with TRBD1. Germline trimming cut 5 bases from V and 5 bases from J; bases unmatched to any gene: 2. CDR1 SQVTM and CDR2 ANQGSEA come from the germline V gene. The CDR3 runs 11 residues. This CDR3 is CSVKQGETQYF. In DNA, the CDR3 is TGCAGCGTTAAACAGGGGGAGACCCAGTACTTC.

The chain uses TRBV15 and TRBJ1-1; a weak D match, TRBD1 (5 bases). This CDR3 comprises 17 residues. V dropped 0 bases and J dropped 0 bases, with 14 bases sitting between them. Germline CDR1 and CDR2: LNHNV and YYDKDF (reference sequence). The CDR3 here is CATSRDRAGPMNTEAFF. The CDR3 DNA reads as TGTGCCACCAGCAGAGATCGGGCAGGGCCGATGAACACTGAAGCTTTCTTT.

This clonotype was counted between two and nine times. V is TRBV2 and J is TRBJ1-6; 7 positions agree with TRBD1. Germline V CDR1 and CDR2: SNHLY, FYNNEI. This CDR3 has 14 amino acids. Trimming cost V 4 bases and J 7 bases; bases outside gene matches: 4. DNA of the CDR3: TGTGCCAGCAGTGGGGGGGACAGCAATTCACCCCTCCACTTT. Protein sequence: CASSGGDSNSPLHF.

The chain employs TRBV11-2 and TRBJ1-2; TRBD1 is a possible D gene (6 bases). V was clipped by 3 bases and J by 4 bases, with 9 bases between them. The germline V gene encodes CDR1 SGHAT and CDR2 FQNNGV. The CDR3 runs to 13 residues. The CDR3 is CASSFRQVYGYTF. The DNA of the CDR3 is TGTGCCAGCAGCTTCCGACAGGTCTATGGCTACACCTTC. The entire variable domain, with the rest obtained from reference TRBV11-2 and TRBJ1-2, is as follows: EAGVAQSPRYKIIEKRQSVAFWCNPISGHATLYWYQQILGQGPKLLIQFQNNGVVDDSQLPKDRFSAERLKGVDSTLKIQPAKLEDSAVYLCASSFRQVYGYTFGSGTRLTVV.

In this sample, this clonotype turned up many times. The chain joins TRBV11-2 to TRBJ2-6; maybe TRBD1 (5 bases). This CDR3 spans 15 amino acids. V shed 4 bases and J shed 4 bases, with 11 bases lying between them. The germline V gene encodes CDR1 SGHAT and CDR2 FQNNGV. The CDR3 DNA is TGTGCCAGCAGCTGGCAGGGCCAAGGGGCCAACGTCCTGACTTTC. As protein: CASSWQGQGANVLTF.

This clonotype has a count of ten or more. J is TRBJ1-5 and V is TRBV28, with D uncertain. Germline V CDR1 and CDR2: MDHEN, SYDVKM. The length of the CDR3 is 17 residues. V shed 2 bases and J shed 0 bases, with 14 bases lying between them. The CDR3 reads CASSLPYPQSSNQPQHF. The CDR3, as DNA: TGTGCCAGCAGTTTACCATACCCACAGAGTAGCAATCAGCCCCAGCATTTT.

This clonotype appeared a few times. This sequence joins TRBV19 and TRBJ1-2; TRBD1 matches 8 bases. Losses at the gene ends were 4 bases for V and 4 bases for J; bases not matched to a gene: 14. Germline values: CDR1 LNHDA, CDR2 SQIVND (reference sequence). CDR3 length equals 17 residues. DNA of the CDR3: TGTGCCAGTAGTACGCCGCTCTCGACAGGGGAGGTCTATGGCTACACCTTC. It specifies CASSTPLSTGEVYGYTF. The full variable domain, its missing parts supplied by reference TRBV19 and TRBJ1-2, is DGGITQSPKYLFRKEGQNVTLSCEQNLNHDAMYWYRQDPGQGLRLIYYSQIVNDFQKGDIAEGYSVSREKKESFPLTVTSAQKNPTAFYLCASSTPLSTGEVYGYTFGSGTRLTVV.

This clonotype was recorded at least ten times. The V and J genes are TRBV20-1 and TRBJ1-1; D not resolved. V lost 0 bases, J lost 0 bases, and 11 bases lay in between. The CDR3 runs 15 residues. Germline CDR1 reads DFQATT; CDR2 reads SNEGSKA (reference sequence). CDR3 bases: TGCAGTGCTAGAGATTTTCCAGGCTTGAACACTGAAGCTTTCTTT. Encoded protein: CSARDFPGLNTEAFF.

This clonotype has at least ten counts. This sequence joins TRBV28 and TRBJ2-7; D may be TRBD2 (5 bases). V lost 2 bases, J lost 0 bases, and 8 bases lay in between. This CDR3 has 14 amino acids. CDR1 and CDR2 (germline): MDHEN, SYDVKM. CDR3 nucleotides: TGTGCCAGCAGTTTAACTAGGTACTCCTACGAGCAGTACTTC. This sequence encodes CASSLTRYSYEQYF. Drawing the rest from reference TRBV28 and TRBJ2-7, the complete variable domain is DVKVTQSSRYLVKRTGEKVFLECVQDMDHENMFWYRQDPGLGLRLIYFSYDVKMKEKGDIPEGYSVSREKKERFSLILESASTNQTSMYLCASSLTRYSYEQYFGPGTRLTVT.

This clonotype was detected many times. CDR3 DNA sequence: TGTGCCAGCAGTCCCCGAGGGGACAGGGGTAGAACTGAAGCTTTCTTT. Translated: CASSPRGDRGRTEAFF. This chain joins TRBV28 and TRBJ1-1; 10 nucleotides align to TRBD1. Trimming took 5 bases from V and 5 from J; bases not matched to a gene: 11. The CDR3 length is 16 residues. The germline V gene encodes CDR1 MDHEN and CDR2 SYDVKM.

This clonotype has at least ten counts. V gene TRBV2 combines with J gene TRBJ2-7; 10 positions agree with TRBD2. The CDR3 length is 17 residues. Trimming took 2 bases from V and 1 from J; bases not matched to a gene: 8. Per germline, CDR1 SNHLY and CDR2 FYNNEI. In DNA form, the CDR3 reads TGTGCCAGCAGTGAACAGTCTAGCGGGAGTAGGTCCTACGAGCAGTACTTC. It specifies CASSEQSSGSRSYEQYF.